The source of this TCR beta chain is a study of CD8 T cells in Susac syndrome. With random hexamers, about 0.45 to 1 ug RNA was reverse transcribed. TCRdb ran MiXCR on the immunoSEQ multiplex PCR reads and lists one entry per CDR3 protein. The table records around 130,000 distinct CDR3 sequences, 94% of them present only once. TCR beta sequencing was performed on blood CD8+ and CD4+ T cells. The CDR3 consists of 15 residues. Germline V lookup: CDR1 LGHDT, CDR2 YNNKEL (reference sequence). V dropped 4 bases and J dropped 5 bases, with 18 bases sitting between them. The V and J genes are TRBV3-1 and TRBJ2-7; either TRBD1 or TRBD2 may supply D (5 bases each). The receptor was derived from a human donor with multiple sclerosis. The source material was CD4+ T cells from PBMCs. This CDR3 reads CASSPRLTEGDEQYF. Here the CDR3 DNA reads TGTGCCAGCAGCCCTCGTCTGACAGAGGGCGACGAGCAGTACTTC.